The 28 T cell receptor beta chains presented below share a single source sample, sequenced in a study of T cells expressing NK-cell markers. TCRdb reprocessed the 5' RACE reads and stores each CDR3 protein as one record, lacking DNA. This sample's clone table lists almost 450,000 distinct CDR3 sequences. The sequencing sample was made of blood T cells: a sorted CD56 or NKG2C T cell subset, CD4+ or CD8+ T cells, or bulk PBMC T cells (not recorded which). These receptors all come from a woman aged 18 to 75 in good health.

The chain is built from TRBV5-1 and TRBJ2-3; checking the TCRdb D call of TRBD2 is not possible without DNA. CDR3 size: 13 residues. Germline assignment: CDR1 SGHRS and CDR2 YFSETQ. The CDR3: CASGLAGVHTQYF. Variable domain in full (rest from reference TRBV5-1 and TRBJ2-3): KAGVTQTPRYLIKTRGQQVTLSCSPISGHRSVSWYQQTPGQGLQFLFEYFSETQRNKGNFPGRFSGRQFSNSRSEMNVSTLELGDSALYLCASGLAGVHTQYFGPGTRLTVL.

The chain has TRBV7-9 and TRBJ1-1; TCRdb's D call, TRBD1, is unchecked because there is no DNA. CDR3 length: 14 residues. CDR1 SEHNR and CDR2 FQNEAQ come from the germline V gene (reference sequence). This CDR3 reads CASSPGTSNTEAFF.

This chain uses TRBV5-1 with TRBJ2-1; the D call of TRBD1 rests on TCRdb alone, since no DNA is present to check it. Germline values: CDR1 SGHRS, CDR2 YFSETQ. This CDR3 spans 12 amino acids. CDR3 sequence reads: CASSLNPGEQFF.

The J gene is TRBJ2-5, the V gene TRBV14; TCRdb reports TRBD2, a call that lacks DNA to check it against. Germline V gene lookup returns CDR1 SGHDN and CDR2 FVKESK. The CDR3 is 16 amino acids. CDR3 sequence: CASSQLSGAFQETQYF.

The genes are TRBV12-5 and TRBJ2-3; TCRdb selects TRBD1, and the lack of DNA leaves this call unchecked. Germline-derived CDR1 and CDR2 are LGHNT and FRNRAP. The CDR3 has 14 residues. The chain's CDR3 is CASGSRGLPDTQYF.

V and J are TRBV29-1 and TRBJ2-1; checking the TCRdb D call of TRBD2 is not possible without DNA. The CDR3 spans 12 residues. Germline CDR1 and CDR2: SQVTM and ANQGSEA. CDR3 amino acids: CSVEAVWDQRFF.

This chain links TRBV20-1 with TRBJ2-1; the D call of TRBD2 rests on TCRdb alone, since no DNA is present to check it. Germline V lookup: CDR1 DFQATT, CDR2 SNEGSKA (reference sequence). The CDR3 totals 17 residues. CDR3 residues: CSARWGTSDRSYNEQFF.

This sequence joins TRBV20-1 and TRBJ2-1; TCRdb designates TRBD1, a call that cannot be tested without DNA. CDR1 and CDR2 (germline): DFQATT, SNEGSKA (reference sequence). The CDR3 is 14 amino acids. Here the CDR3 reads CSARGGSTYNEQFF.

This chain joins TRBV18 and TRBJ2-3; TCRdb returns TRBD1, unconfirmable since there is no DNA. In germline, CDR1 is KGHSH, CDR2 LQKENI. The CDR3 length is 16 residues. The CDR3 loop is CASSPPGRDALDTQYF.

The gene calls are TRBV6-5 and TRBJ2-3; TCRdb's assignment of TRBD2 cannot be checked, as there is no DNA. Germline lookup yields CDR1 MNHEY and CDR2 SVGAGI. The CDR3 contains 16 residues. The CDR3 sequence is CASSYVAGGPTDTQYF.

The chain couples TRBV10-2 to TRBJ1-1. Germline CDR1 reads WSHSY; CDR2 reads SAAADI. This CDR3 has 17 amino acids. The CDR3 here is CASRSALLGGTNTEAFF.

This chain connects TRBV11-2 to TRBJ1-1; TCRdb indicates TRBD1, and absent DNA this call remains unverified. The CDR3 has 13 amino acids. Germline loops: CDR1 SGHAT, CDR2 FQNNGV. The CDR3 is CASTRDVSRPAFF.

This chain links TRBV4-2 with TRBJ2-5; the D gene TCRdb calls, TRBD2, cannot be checked with no DNA. The CDR3 runs 15 residues. Germline CDR1 and CDR2: LGHNA and YNFKEQ. CDR3 amino acids: CASSHLGTDQETQYF.

This chain links TRBV7-3 with TRBJ2-1; checking the TCRdb D call of TRBD2 is not possible without DNA. Germline V CDR1 and CDR2: SGHTA, FQGTGA. The CDR3 is 14 residues long. The CDR3 region is CASSFGGLSNEQFF.

CDR3 region: CSAASGSSYEQFF. This sequence joins TRBV29-1 and TRBJ2-1; with no DNA, the TCRdb D assignment of TRBD2 cannot be verified. In germline, CDR1 is SQVTM, CDR2 ANQGSEA. The CDR3 has 13 amino acids.

This chain uses TRBV11-2 with TRBJ2-3; lacking DNA, the TRBD1 call made by TCRdb goes unchecked. CDR3 size: 16 residues. Germline V gene data show CDR1 as SGHAT and CDR2 as FQNNGV. This chain's CDR3 is CASSPAGGVSTDTQYF. Variable domain in full (rest from reference TRBV11-2 and TRBJ2-3): EAGVAQSPRYKIIEKRQSVAFWCNPISGHATLYWYQQILGQGPKLLIQFQNNGVVDDSQLPKDRFSAERLKGVDSTLKIQPAKLEDSAVYLCASSPAGGVSTDTQYFGPGTRLTVL.

This rearrangement joins TRBV28 to TRBJ2-7; the TRBD1 assignment by TCRdb is unverifiable without DNA. This CDR3 has 13 amino acids. Per germline, CDR1 MDHEN and CDR2 SYDVKM. The CDR3 spells CASSDTGVYEQYF. Drawing the rest from reference TRBV28 and TRBJ2-7, the complete variable domain is DVKVTQSSRYLVKRTGEKVFLECVQDMDHENMFWYRQDPGLGLRLIYFSYDVKMKEKGDIPEGYSVSREKKERFSLILESASTNQTSMYLCASSDTGVYEQYFGPGTRLTVT.

The chain recombines TRBV4-3 with TRBJ2-2; no DNA is available, so the TRBD1 call from TCRdb remains unchecked. CDR1 and CDR2 from the germline V gene are LGHNA and YSLEER. The CDR3 sequence is 17 residues long. The CDR3 sequence: CASSQDNEGAITGELFF.

This CDR3 is CASSLAQGSEAFF. This chain uses TRBV7-2 with TRBJ1-1; TCRdb calls TRBD1, which cannot be checked without DNA. The germline gives CDR1 SGHTA, CDR2 FQGNSA. The length of the CDR3 is 13 residues.

The chain links TRBV5-1 to TRBJ2-1; TCRdb's D call, TRBD2, is unchecked because there is no DNA. CDR1 SGHRS and CDR2 YFSETQ come from the germline V gene. The CDR3 is made up of 17 amino acids. CDR3 residues: CASSSPRGGGTDYEQFF. Looking up the rest from reference TRBV5-1 and TRBJ2-1 gives the full variable domain: KAGVTQTPRYLIKTRGQQVTLSCSPISGHRSVSWYQQTPGQGLQFLFEYFSETQRNKGNFPGRFSGRQFSNSRSEMNVSTLELGDSALYLCASSSPRGGGTDYEQFFGPGTRLTVL.

The J gene is TRBJ2-7, the V gene TRBV27; the TRBD1 assignment by TCRdb is unverifiable without DNA. This CDR3 region has 13 residues. Germline V gene sequence: CDR1 MNHEY, CDR2 SMNVEV (reference sequence). CDR3 protein: CASRRQGYYEQYF.

The rearrangement uses TRBV4-3 and TRBJ1-4. Germline-derived CDR1 and CDR2 are LGHNA and YSLEER. The CDR3 has 16 amino acids. CDR3 sequence: CASSQGGGQTNEKLFF.

The chain is built from TRBV10-1 and TRBJ2-2. Germline CDR1 reads WNHNN; CDR2 reads SYGVQD (reference sequence). The CDR3 runs to 14 residues. The CDR3: CASSESKGFGELFF.

This chain connects TRBV20-1 to TRBJ2-1; the D call of TRBD2 rests on TCRdb alone, since no DNA is present to check it. This CDR3 region has 14 residues. Germline lookup yields CDR1 DFQATT and CDR2 SNEGSKA (reference sequence). The CDR3 protein is CSASSSGGAGEQFF.

The chain uses TRBV12-3 or TRBV12-4 and TRBJ2-3; TCRdb proposes TRBD2, but this gene call is untestable without DNA. The CDR3 loop spans 17 amino acids. CDR3 residues: CASTQGTSGIRMNTQYF.

The rearrangement joins TRBV5-1 to TRBJ2-7. The germline gives CDR1 SGHRS, CDR2 YFSETQ. The CDR3 totals 13 residues. CDR3 sequence: CASSFQVAYEQYF.

The gene calls are TRBV13 and TRBJ2-2; TCRdb designates TRBD2, a call that cannot be tested without DNA. Germline V CDR1 and CDR2: PRHDT, FYEKMQ (reference sequence). The CDR3 loop spans 18 amino acids. The CDR3 loop is CASSFLTSGRAWTGELFF.

The chain links TRBV19 to TRBJ1-5; checking the TCRdb D call of TRBD1 is not possible without DNA. Germline V gives CDR1 LNHDA, CDR2 SQIVND (reference sequence). The CDR3 sequence is 15 residues long. CDR3 loop: CATIGQARLNQPQHF.